This T cell receptor beta chain appears in the sequencing data of a study of blood T cell repertoires in COVID-19. Study details: Acute and convalescent COVID-19 specimens originated in the United States, Italy and Spain.

Original processing notes: Reference gene primer amplification yielded estimated nucleated cell counts. The assay was immunoSEQ multiplex PCR, and TCRdb's table has in-frame clones only and misses some. V and J calls and clone size are copied from that table; D and trimming were computed from the DNA. In the table there are under 150,000 clones, around 85% of which are singletons. Germline V gives CDR1 MNHEY, CDR2 SMNVEV (reference sequence). The V end lost 4 bases, the J end lost 7 bases, and 13 bases lay between the germline ends. The CDR3 has 13 residues. The chain links TRBV27 to TRBJ2-5; tentatively, D is TRBD2 (5 bases). The clonotype originates from an elderly woman with acute or convalescent COVID-19. The source material was peripheral blood. In nucleotides, the CDR3 is TGTGCCAGCAGTTCCCCCCCTAGCAGGACCCAGTACTTC. Translated, it gives CASSSPPSRTQYF.